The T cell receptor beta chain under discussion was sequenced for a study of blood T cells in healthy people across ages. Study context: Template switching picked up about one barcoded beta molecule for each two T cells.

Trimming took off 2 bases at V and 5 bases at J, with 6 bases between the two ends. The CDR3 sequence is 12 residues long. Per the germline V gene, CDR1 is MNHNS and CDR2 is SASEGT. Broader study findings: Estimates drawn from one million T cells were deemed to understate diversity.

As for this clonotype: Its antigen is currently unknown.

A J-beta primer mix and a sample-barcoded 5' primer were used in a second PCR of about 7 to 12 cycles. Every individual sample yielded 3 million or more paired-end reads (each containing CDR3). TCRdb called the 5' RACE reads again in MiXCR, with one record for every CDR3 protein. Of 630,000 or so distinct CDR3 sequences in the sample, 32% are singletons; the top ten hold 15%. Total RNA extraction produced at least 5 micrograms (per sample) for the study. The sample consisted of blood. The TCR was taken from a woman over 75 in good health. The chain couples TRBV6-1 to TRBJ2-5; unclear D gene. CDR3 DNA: TGTGCCAGCAGTGAATTTCTGGAGACCCAGTACTTC. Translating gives CASSEFLETQYF.